The 4 T cell receptor beta chains below come from one sample, sequenced in a study of T cell responses to AZD1222 COVID-19 vaccine. Assay used: immunoSEQ multiplex PCR; TCRdb lists only in-frame clones, some missing. The sample carries 200,000 to 300,000 clones, approximately 93% recorded once. Sequencing used peripheral blood, obtained on day 0 of AZD1222 vaccination. These receptors all come from an adult in good health.

The chain is built from TRBV4-1 and TRBJ2-2; D uncertain. Trimming left V 2 bases short and J 1 base short, with 8 bases between. From germline, CDR1 is MGHRA and CDR2 YSYEKL. The length of the CDR3 is 15 residues. DNA for the CDR3: TGCGCCAGCAGCCAACAGCGTTTGAACACCGGGGAGCTGTTTTTT. Translating it yields CASSQQRLNTGELFF.

The V call is TRBV4-2, the J call TRBJ1-3; no clear D gene. CDR1 and CDR2 (germline): LGHNA, YNFKEQ. The V and J ends lost 4 bases and 2 bases respectively, with 15 bases between them. The CDR3 is 16 amino acids. CDR3 in DNA: TGTGCCAGCAGCCGTCTTTTTTCAGATCCTGGAAACACCATATATTTT. Its protein is CASSRLFSDPGNTIYF.

V is TRBV19 and J is TRBJ2-2; TRBD1 matches 10 bases. J gave up 4 bases and V 7 bases, and 6 bases lay outside the gene matches. CDR3 length: 15 residues. Per the germline V gene, CDR1 is LNHDA and CDR2 is SQIVND (reference sequence). CDR3 sequence (DNA): TGTGCCAGTACTGGGACAGGGGTGAGCACCGGGGAGCTGTTTTTT. Its protein product is CASTGTGVSTGELFF.

The V gene is TRBV5-1, the J gene TRBJ2-3; D gene unclear. Germline CDR1 is SGHRS and CDR2 is YFSETQ. Trimming pared 4 bases from V and 0 bases from J, leaving 9 bases between. The CDR3 runs 14 residues. CDR3 protein: CASSRSTSTDTQYF. CDR3 nucleotides: TGCGCCAGCAGCCGTTCTACAAGCACAGATACGCAGTATTTT.